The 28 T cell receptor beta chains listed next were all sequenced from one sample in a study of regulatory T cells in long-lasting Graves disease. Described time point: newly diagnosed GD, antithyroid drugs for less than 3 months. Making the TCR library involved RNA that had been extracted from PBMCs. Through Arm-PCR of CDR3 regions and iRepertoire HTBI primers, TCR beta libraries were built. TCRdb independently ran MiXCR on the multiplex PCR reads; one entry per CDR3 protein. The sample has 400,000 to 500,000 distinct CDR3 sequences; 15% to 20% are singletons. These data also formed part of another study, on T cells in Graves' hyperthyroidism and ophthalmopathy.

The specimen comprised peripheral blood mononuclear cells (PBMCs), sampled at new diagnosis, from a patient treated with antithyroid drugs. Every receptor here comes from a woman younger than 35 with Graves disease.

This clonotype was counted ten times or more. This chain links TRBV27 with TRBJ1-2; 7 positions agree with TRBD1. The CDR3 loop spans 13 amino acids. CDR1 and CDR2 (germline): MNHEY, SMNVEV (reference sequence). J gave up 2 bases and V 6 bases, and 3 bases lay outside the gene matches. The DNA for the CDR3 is TGTGCCAGCAGCTTACAGGGGAACTATGGCTACACCTTC. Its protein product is CASSLQGNYGYTF.

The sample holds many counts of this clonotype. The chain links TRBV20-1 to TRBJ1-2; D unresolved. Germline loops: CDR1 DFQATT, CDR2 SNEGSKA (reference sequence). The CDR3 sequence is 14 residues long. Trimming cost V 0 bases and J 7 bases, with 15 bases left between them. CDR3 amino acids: CSARESHGFFGYTF. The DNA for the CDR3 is TGCAGTGCTAGAGAATCACACGGTTTCTTTGGCTACACCTTC.

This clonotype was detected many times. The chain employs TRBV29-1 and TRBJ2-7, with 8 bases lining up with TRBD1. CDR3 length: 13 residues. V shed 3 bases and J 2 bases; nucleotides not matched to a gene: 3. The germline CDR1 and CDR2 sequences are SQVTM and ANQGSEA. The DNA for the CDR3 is TGCAGCGTTGAGGGGACAGGAGCCTACGAGCAGTACTTC. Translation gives CSVEGTGAYEQYF.

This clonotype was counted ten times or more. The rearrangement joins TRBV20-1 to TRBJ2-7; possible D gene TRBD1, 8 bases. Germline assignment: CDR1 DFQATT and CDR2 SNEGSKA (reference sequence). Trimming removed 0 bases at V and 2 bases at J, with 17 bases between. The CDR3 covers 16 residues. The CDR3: CSAREGRTGRAYEQYF. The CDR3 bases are TGCAGTGCTAGAGAGGGGCGGACAGGGAGGGCCTACGAGCAGTACTTC.

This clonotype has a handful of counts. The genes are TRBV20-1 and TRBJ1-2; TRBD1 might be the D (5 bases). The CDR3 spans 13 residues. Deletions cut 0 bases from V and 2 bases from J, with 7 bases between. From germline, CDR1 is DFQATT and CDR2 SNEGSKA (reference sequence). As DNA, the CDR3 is TGCAGTGCTAGAGAGGGGCCGAACTATGGCTACACCTTC. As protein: CSAREGPNYGYTF.

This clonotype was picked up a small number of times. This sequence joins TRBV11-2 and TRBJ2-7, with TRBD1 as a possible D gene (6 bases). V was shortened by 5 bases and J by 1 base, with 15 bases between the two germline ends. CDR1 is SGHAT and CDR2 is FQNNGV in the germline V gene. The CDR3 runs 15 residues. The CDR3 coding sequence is TGTGCCAGCAGCCACACAGGGAAGGGGTCCTACGAGCAGTACTTC. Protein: CASSHTGKGSYEQYF. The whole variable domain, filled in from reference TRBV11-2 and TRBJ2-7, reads EAGVAQSPRYKIIEKRQSVAFWCNPISGHATLYWYQQILGQGPKLLIQFQNNGVVDDSQLPKDRFSAERLKGVDSTLKIQPAKLEDSAVYLCASSHTGKGSYEQYFGPGTRLTVT.

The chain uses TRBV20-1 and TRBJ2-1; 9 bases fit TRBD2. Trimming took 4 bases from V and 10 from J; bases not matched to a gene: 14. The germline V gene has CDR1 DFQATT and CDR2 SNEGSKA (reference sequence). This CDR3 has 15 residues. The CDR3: CSATRTSEKVWEQFF. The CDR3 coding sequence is TGCAGTGCTACGCGGACTAGCGAAAAGGTCTGGGAGCAGTTCTTC.

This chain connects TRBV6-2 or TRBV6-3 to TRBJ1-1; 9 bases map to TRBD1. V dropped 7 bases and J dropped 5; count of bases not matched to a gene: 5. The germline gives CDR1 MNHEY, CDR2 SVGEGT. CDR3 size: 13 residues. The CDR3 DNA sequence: TGTGCCAGCAACAGGGGGCTGAGTACTGAAGCTTTCTTT. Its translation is CASNRGLSTEAFF.

CDR3 loop: CATEDRGATYEQYF. CDR3 bases: TGTGCCACTGAAGACAGGGGGGCAACCTACGAGCAGTACTTC. J is TRBJ2-7 and V is TRBV19, with TRBD1 matching 9 bases. The CDR3 sequence is 14 residues long. V dropped 10 bases and J dropped 2; count of bases not matched to a gene: 9. Germline CDR1 and CDR2: LNHDA and SQIVND (reference sequence).

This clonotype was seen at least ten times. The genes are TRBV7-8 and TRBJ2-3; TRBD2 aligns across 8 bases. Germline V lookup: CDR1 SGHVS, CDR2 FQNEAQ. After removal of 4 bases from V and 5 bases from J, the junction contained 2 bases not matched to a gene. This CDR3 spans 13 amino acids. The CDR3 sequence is CASSSLAGDTQYF. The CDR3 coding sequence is TGTGCCAGCAGCTCTCTAGCGGGAGATACGCAGTATTTT. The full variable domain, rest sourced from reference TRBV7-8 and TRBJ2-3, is GAGVSQSPRYKVAKRGQDVALRCDPISGHVSLFWYQQALGQGPEFLTYFQNEAQLDKSGLPSDRFFAERPEGSVSTLKIQRTQQEDSAVYLCASSSLAGDTQYFGPGTRLTVL.

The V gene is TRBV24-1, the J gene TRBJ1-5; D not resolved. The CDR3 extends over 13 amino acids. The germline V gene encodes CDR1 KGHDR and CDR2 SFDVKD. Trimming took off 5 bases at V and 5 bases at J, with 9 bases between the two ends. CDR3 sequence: CATSGPGYQPQHF. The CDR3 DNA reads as TGTGCCACCAGTGGTCCGGGATATCAGCCCCAGCATTTT.

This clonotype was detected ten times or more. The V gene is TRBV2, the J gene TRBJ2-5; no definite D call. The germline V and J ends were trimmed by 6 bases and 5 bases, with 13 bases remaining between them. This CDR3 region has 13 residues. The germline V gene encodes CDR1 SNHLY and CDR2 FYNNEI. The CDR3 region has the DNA TGTGCCAGCAGCCCCTCCGTCGATGAGACCCAGTACTTC. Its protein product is CASSPSVDETQYF.

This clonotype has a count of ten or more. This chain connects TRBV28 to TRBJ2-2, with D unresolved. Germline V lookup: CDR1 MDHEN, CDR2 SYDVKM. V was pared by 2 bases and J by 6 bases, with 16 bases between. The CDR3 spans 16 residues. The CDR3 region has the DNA TGTGCCAGCAGTTTAATCCAGTTAATCCCCCCCGGGGAGCTGTTTTTT. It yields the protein CASSLIQLIPPGELFF.

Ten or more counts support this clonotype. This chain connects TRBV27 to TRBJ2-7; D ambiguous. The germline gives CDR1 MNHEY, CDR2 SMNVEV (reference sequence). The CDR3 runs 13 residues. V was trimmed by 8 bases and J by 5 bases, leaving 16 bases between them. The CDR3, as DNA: TGTGCCAGCTCCGGGCAAGAAATGGACGAGCAGTACTTC. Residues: CASSGQEMDEQYF.

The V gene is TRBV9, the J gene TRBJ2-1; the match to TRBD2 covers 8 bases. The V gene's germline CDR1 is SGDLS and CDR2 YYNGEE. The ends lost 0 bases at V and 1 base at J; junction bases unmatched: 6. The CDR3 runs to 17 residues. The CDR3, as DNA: TGTGCCAGCAGCGTAGGGTCGGGAGGGCTGTCCTACAATGAGCAGTTCTTC. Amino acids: CASSVGSGGLSYNEQFF.

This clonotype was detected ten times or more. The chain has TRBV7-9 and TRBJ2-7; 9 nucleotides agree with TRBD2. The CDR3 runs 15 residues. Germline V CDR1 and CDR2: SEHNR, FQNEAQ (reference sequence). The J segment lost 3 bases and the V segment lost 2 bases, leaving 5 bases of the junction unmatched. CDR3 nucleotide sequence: TGTGCCAGCAGCTTATCTCGCGGGAGGGACTACGAGCAGTACTTC. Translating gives CASSLSRGRDYEQYF.

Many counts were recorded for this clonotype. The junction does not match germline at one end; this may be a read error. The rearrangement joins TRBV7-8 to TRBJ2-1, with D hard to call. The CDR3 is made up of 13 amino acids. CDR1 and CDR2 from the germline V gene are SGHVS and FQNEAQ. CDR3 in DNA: TGTGCCAGCAGCTTAGAGGTCGGCAATGGGCAGTTCTTC. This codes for CASSLEVGNGQFF.

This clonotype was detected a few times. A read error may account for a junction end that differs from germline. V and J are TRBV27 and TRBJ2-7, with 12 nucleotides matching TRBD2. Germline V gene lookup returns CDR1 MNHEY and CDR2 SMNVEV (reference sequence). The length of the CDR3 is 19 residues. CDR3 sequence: CASSSSAGLAGTHSYDQYF. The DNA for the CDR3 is TGTGCCAGCAGTTCATCAGCGGGACTAGCGGGCACCCACTCCTACGACCAGTACTTC.

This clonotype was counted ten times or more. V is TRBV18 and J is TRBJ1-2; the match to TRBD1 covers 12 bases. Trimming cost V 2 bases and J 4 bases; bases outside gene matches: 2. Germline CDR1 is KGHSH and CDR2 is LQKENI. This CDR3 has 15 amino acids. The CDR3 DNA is TGTGCCAGCTCACCAACGGGACAGGGGGCCTATGGCTACACCTTC. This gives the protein CASSPTGQGAYGYTF.

DNA for the CDR3: TGCAGTGCTAGAGGCACCCAACAGGGGTTATTCGCCAATCAGCCCCAGCATTTT. Translation: CSARGTQQGLFANQPQHF. V usage is TRBV20-1 and J usage is TRBJ1-5; 7 nucleotides align to TRBD1. V trimming: 1 base; J trimming: 3 bases; junction bases outside the gene matches: 15. Looked up from germline, CDR1 is DFQATT and CDR2 is SNEGSKA (reference sequence). The CDR3 length is 18 residues.

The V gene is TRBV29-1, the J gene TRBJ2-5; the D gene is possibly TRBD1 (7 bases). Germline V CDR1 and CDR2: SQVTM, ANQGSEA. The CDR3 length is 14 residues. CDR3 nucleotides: TGCAGTGTACAGGGGAGGATAAAAACGGAGACCCAGTACTTC. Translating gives CSVQGRIKTETQYF.

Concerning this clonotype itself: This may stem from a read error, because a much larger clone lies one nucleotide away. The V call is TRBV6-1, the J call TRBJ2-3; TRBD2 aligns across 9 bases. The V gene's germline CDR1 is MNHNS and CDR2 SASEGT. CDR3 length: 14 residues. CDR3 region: CASGTSTFTDTHYF. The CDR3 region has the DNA TGTGCCAGCGGGACTAGCACTTTTACAGATACGCATTATTTT.

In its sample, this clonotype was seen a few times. The CDR3 is CASSYEGTLGEKLFF. The CDR3 region has the DNA TGTGCCAGCAGTTATGAAGGGACCTTGGGCGAAAAACTGTTTTTT. This chain uses TRBV6-2 or TRBV6-3 with TRBJ1-4, with a possible D match to TRBD1 (5 bases). V lost 3 bases to trimming and J lost 8 bases, with 16 bases between them. This CDR3 comprises 15 residues. Germline V lookup: CDR1 MNHEY, CDR2 SVGEGT.

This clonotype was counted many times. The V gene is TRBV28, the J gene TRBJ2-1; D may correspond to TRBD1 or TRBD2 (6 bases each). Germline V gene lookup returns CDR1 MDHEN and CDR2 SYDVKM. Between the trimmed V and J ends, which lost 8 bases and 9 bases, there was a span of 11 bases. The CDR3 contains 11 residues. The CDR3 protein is CASQRGVEQFF. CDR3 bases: TGTGCCAGCCAAAGGGGGGTTGAGCAGTTCTTC.

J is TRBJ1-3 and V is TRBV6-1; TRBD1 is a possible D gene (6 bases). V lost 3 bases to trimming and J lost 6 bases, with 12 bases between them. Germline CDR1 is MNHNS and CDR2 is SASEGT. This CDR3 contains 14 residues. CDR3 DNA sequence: TGTGCCAGCAGTGACTGGGGGCGGGTAAACACCATATATTTT. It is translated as CASSDWGRVNTIYF.

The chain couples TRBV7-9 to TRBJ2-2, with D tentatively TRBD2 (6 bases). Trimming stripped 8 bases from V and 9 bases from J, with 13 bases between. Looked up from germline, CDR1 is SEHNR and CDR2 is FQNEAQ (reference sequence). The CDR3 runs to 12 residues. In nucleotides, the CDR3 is TGTGCCAGCTCAACGGGGGATAGGGAGCTGTTTTTT. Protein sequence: CASSTGDRELFF.

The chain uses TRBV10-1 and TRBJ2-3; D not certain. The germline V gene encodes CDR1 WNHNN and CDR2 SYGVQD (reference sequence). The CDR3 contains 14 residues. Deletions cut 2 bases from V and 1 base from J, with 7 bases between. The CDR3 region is CASSEAPRTDTQYF. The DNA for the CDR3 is TGCGCCAGCAGTGAGGCCCCCCGCACAGATACGCAGTATTTT.

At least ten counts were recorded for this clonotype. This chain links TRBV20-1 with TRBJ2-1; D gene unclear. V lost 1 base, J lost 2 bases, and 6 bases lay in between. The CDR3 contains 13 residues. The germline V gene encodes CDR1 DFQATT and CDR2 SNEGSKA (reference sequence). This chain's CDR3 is CSARGLTYNEQFF. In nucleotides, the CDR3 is TGCAGTGCTAGAGGGCTCACCTACAATGAGCAGTTCTTC.